The 29 T cell receptor beta chains reported below all come from one sample, sequenced in a study of cytomegalovirus exposure and HLA in healthy donors. PCR involved 60 Vbeta and 13 Jbeta primers. The method was immunoSEQ multiplex PCR; TCRdb's version includes in-frame clones alone and lacks a portion of them. The sample shows 150,000 to 200,000 clones, just over 75% of them seen only once. Sequencing was done on a sample of PBMCs. These receptors were collected from a man between 18 and 35 years old in good health and CMV-seronegative.

The chain combines TRBV15 with TRBJ2-7, with TRBD1 as a possible D gene (6 bases). The V end was cut by 0 bases, the J end by 5 bases, with 14 bases between. Per the germline V gene, CDR1 is LNHNV and CDR2 is YYDKDF (reference sequence). The CDR3 consists of 15 residues. The DNA of the CDR3 is TGTGCCACCAGCAGAGAACCGACAGGCCGGAACGAGCAGTACTTC. It is translated as CATSREPTGRNEQYF.

V usage is TRBV5-1 and J usage is TRBJ2-5, with 11 positions matching TRBD2. The DNA end is more similar to TRBJ2-7, so the J call may be wrong. CDR3 size: 15 residues. The germline CDR1 and CDR2 sequences are SGHRS and YFSETQ. The CDR3: CASSYTSGGWYEQYF. CDR3 nucleotides: TGCGCCAGCAGCTACACTAGCGGGGGTTGGTACGAGCAGTACTTC.

The chain joins TRBV7-9 to TRBJ2-7; D may be TRBD2 (6 bases). The germline V gene has CDR1 SEHNR and CDR2 FQNEAQ (reference sequence). V was pared by 1 base and J by 0 bases, with 13 bases between. The CDR3 has 16 amino acids. CDR3 DNA sequence: TGTGCCAGCAGCTTAGGGGGCGGGGACTCCTCCTACGAGCAGTACTTC. Translation: CASSLGGGDSSYEQYF.

This chain uses TRBV5-4 with TRBJ2-7; 8 nucleotides align to TRBD1. CDR1 and CDR2 (germline): SGHNT, YYREEE (reference sequence). V lost 0 bases to trimming and J lost 5 bases; unmatched junction nucleotides: 7. The CDR3 totals 15 residues. CDR3 nucleotide sequence: TGTGCCAGCAGCTTGGGGACAGGGTTTCCCCACGAGCAGTACTTC. It translates to CASSLGTGFPHEQYF.

J is TRBJ1-1 and V is TRBV7-2; perhaps TRBD1 as D (6 bases). CDR3 length: 14 residues. The germline V gene has CDR1 SGHTA and CDR2 FQGNSA. The V end lost 5 bases, the J end lost 0 bases, and 10 bases lay between the germline ends. In DNA, the CDR3 is TGTGCCAGCAGCCGAGGGGGGGTGAACACTGAAGCTTTCTTT. Translation gives CASSRGGVNTEAFF.

The chain employs TRBV30 and TRBJ1-1, with unresolved D. The V end lost 5 bases, the J end lost 7 bases, and 8 bases lay between the germline ends. Per the germline V gene, CDR1 is GTSNPN and CDR2 is SVGIG (reference sequence). The length of the CDR3 is 10 residues. The CDR3 here is CAWGQLEAFF. The CDR3, as DNA: TGTGCCTGGGGGCAGCTTGAAGCTTTCTTT.

The gene calls are TRBV6-5 and TRBJ1-1, with D perhaps matching TRBD1 (6 bases). Trimming shortened V by 7 bases and J by 1 base, and 10 bases separated the two germline ends. CDR1 is MNHEY, CDR2 SVGAGI, per germline. The CDR3 sequence is 13 residues long. The CDR3 DNA is TGTGCCAGCACGACAGGTGGGAACACTGAAGCTTTCTTT. Translating gives CASTTGGNTEAFF.

The CDR3 here is CASSPQGLAGEGEQFF. CDR3 nucleotide sequence: TGTGCCAGCAGCCCCCAAGGACTAGCGGGAGAAGGTGAGCAGTTCTTC. V gene TRBV13 combines with J gene TRBJ2-1; 13 bases map to TRBD2. Germline lookup yields CDR1 PRHDT and CDR2 FYEKMQ (reference sequence). CDR3 size: 16 residues. With V trimmed by 5 bases and J by 9 bases, 10 bases remained unmatched.

This clone was detected only a few times. The chain is built from TRBV5-6 and TRBJ2-7; 11 nucleotides align to TRBD2. This CDR3 has 13 residues. The V segment lost 9 bases and the J segment 4 bases; nucleotides outside the gene matches: 6. CDR1 is SGHDT and CDR2 is YYEEEE in the germline V gene. DNA for the CDR3: TGTGCCACCTCCGGGACTAGCGGATACGAGCAGTACTTC. It encodes CATSGTSGYEQYF.

This CDR3 reads CASSLMGQGEQYF. The CDR3 region has the DNA TGCGCCAGCAGCCTAATGGGACAGGGAGAGCAGTACTTC. The V and J genes are TRBV5-1 and TRBJ2-7, with TRBD1 matching 9 bases. CDR3 length equals 13 residues. The germline CDR1 and CDR2 sequences are SGHRS and YFSETQ. J lost 7 bases, V lost 4 bases, and 6 bases had no gene match.

This chain joins TRBV5-6 and TRBJ2-7, with D perhaps matching TRBD2 (6 bases). This CDR3 spans 15 amino acids. V gave up 0 bases and J gave up 2 bases, with 12 bases separating them. Germline loops: CDR1 SGHDT, CDR2 YYEEEE. CDR3 coding DNA: TGTGCCAGCAGCTTGGCGGGAGTCGGGACCTACGAGCAGTACTTC. It is translated as CASSLAGVGTYEQYF.

The gene calls are TRBV5-4 and TRBJ1-6, with D perhaps TRBD1 (5 bases). The V gene's germline CDR1 is SGHNT and CDR2 YYREEE (reference sequence). The CDR3 is 16 residues long. Trimming left V 3 bases short and J 9 bases short, with 19 bases between. The CDR3 region has the DNA TGTGCCAGCAGCTCCTCGACAGACCCATGGGGTTCACCCCTCCACTTT. This sequence encodes CASSSSTDPWGSPLHF.

The J gene is TRBJ2-4, the V gene TRBV4-2, with D unresolved. The CDR3 spans 14 residues. Trimming shortened V by 8 bases and J by 0 bases, and 11 bases separated the two germline ends. The germline V gene encodes CDR1 LGHNA and CDR2 YNFKEQ. CDR3 amino acids: CASGPWVAKNIQYF. The DNA for the CDR3 is TGTGCCAGCGGGCCGTGGGTAGCCAAAAACATTCAGTACTTC.

This sequence joins TRBV7-2 and TRBJ1-1; no firm D call. Germline-derived CDR1 and CDR2 are SGHTA and FQGNSA. The length of the CDR3 is 15 residues. V was clipped by 1 base and J by 0 bases, with 9 bases between them. This CDR3 is CASSLVWALNTEAFF. Written as DNA, the CDR3 is TGTGCCAGCAGCTTAGTGTGGGCCCTGAACACTGAAGCTTTCTTT.

The chain couples TRBV6-5 to TRBJ2-7; tentatively, D is TRBD2 (5 bases). CDR1 and CDR2 (germline): MNHEY, SVGAGI. CDR3 length: 16 residues. V lost 2 bases, J lost 0 bases, and 14 bases lay in between. This chain's CDR3 is CASSYGGGSSSYEQYF. The CDR3 bases are TGTGCCAGCAGTTACGGCGGCGGGTCGAGCTCCTACGAGCAGTACTTC.

The chain combines TRBV5-1 with TRBJ1-2, with D hard to call. Trimming cost V 0 bases and J 5 bases, with 11 bases left between them. Per germline, CDR1 SGHRS and CDR2 YFSETQ. The CDR3 runs 14 residues. CDR3 DNA: TGCGCCAGCAGCTTGGCAGCGCTCGGGTATGGCTACACCTTC. Translating gives CASSLAALGYGYTF.

This clone was observed a single time. The chain joins TRBV6-5 to TRBJ2-1; 9 bases are shared with TRBD2. This CDR3 spans 15 amino acids. The V segment lost 6 bases and the J segment 7 bases; nucleotides outside the gene matches: 10. Germline loops: CDR1 MNHEY, CDR2 SVGAGI. CDR3 sequence reads: CASRGSGRQNNEQFF. CDR3 nucleotide sequence: TGTGCCAGCAGAGGTAGCGGGAGACAGAATAATGAGCAGTTCTTC.

The CDR3 reads CASSEGQGGRWEQFF. The CDR3 DNA follows: TGTGCCAGCAGTGAGGGACAGGGAGGTCGATGGGAGCAGTTCTTC. The chain is built from TRBV6-1 and TRBJ2-1; 9 bases agree with TRBD1. V lost 3 bases to trimming and J lost 10 bases; unmatched junction nucleotides: 10. CDR3 length: 15 residues. CDR1 MNHNS and CDR2 SASEGT come from the germline V gene.

The V gene is TRBV6-5, the J gene TRBJ1-4; D is unclear. This CDR3 has 14 residues. V lost 8 bases to trimming and J lost 7 bases, with 17 bases between them. The germline V gene encodes CDR1 MNHEY and CDR2 SVGAGI. This chain's CDR3 is CASGLDHTSEKLFF. For the CDR3, the DNA is TGTGCCAGCGGACTGGACCATACAAGTGAAAAACTGTTTTTT.

The V and J genes are TRBV7-9 and TRBJ1-1; D unclear. V was trimmed by 5 bases and J by 0 bases, leaving 19 bases between them. The CDR3 is 17 residues long. Germline V lookup: CDR1 SEHNR, CDR2 FQNEAQ (reference sequence). CDR3 region: CASSPGGVFFMNTEAFF. Here the CDR3 DNA reads TGTGCCAGCAGCCCTGGCGGGGTATTTTTCATGAACACTGAAGCTTTCTTT.

The chain has TRBV10-3 and TRBJ2-5; TRBD1 is a possible D gene (5 bases). With the DNA end fitting TRBJ2-7 better, the J assignment may be wrong. This CDR3 spans 13 amino acids. The germline V gene encodes CDR1 ENHRY and CDR2 SYGVKD. DNA of the CDR3: TGTGCCATCAGCCCGGACATCTCCTACGAGCAGTACTTC. Protein sequence: CAISPDISYEQYF.

The rearrangement links TRBV19 to TRBJ1-1; D remains ambiguous. Trimming took off 7 bases at V and 0 bases at J, with 27 bases between the two ends. The V gene's germline CDR1 is LNHDA and CDR2 SQIVND (reference sequence). The CDR3 contains 19 residues. Written as DNA, the CDR3 is TGTGCCAGTATCGCCTTAACGGAGACCTATCCTATCTTGAACACTGAAGCTTTCTTT. It encodes CASIALTETYPILNTEAFF.

This clone appeared a few times. V gene TRBV28 combines with J gene TRBJ2-7; 9 bases are a match to TRBD2. The CDR3 sequence is 15 residues long. Germline values: CDR1 MDHEN, CDR2 SYDVKM. J gave up 3 bases and V 6 bases, and 9 bases lay outside the gene matches. CDR3 coding DNA: TGTGCCAGCAGCCCGGCGACTAGCGGACACTACGAGCAGTACTTC. Translation gives CASSPATSGHYEQYF.

The J gene is TRBJ2-5, the V gene TRBV2; 8 nucleotides align to TRBD2. The J call could be wrong; TRBJ2-7 is a better fit for the DNA end. The CDR3 extends over 14 amino acids. Germline V gene sequence: CDR1 SNHLY, CDR2 FYNNEI. DNA of the CDR3: TGTGCCAGCAACCCTCGGGAGGGGAGGGACGAGCAGTACTTC. The encoded protein is CASNPREGRDEQYF.

This chain uses TRBV4-1 with TRBJ1-4; 7 nucleotides match TRBD1. CDR3 length: 15 amino acids. Germline CDR1 MGHRA, CDR2 YSYEKL. V was clipped by 4 bases and J by 5 bases; unmatched bases: 7. CDR3 sequence: CASSPPATGNEKLFF. CDR3 nucleotides: TGCGCCAGCAGCCCACCCGCGACAGGGAATGAAAAACTGTTTTTT.

The rearrangement uses TRBV7-3 and TRBJ2-3, with TRBD1 matching 7 bases. Germline loops: CDR1 SGHTA, CDR2 FQGTGA. The CDR3 is 17 residues long. The V gene end was trimmed by 2 bases and the J gene end by 4 bases; junction bases not matched to a gene: 12. CDR3 region: CASSLLAQGLSADTQYF. Written as DNA, the CDR3 is TGTGCCAGCAGCTTACTGGCACAGGGGTTATCGGCAGATACGCAGTATTTT. Supplemented by reference TRBV7-3 and TRBJ2-3, the full variable domain reads GAGVSQTPSNKVTEKGKYVELRCDPISGHTALYWYRQSLGQGPEFLIYFQGTGAADDSGLPNDRFFAVRPEGSVSTLKIQRTERGDSAVYLCASSLLAQGLSADTQYFGPGTRLTVL.

The chain joins TRBV5-1 to TRBJ2-7, with 8 bases matching TRBD1. Germline CDR1 is SGHRS and CDR2 is YFSETQ. The CDR3 has 14 amino acids. V lost 1 base to trimming and J lost 5 bases; unmatched junction nucleotides: 5. In DNA, the CDR3 is TGCGCCAGCAGCTTGAGGGCAGGGGGCGACGAGCAGTACTTC. Its protein product is CASSLRAGGDEQYF.

The V and J genes are TRBV10-3 and TRBJ2-1; 12 bases map to TRBD1. CDR1 is ENHRY, CDR2 SYGVKD, per germline. Trimming took 0 bases from V and 7 from J; bases not matched to a gene: 13. The CDR3 spans 19 residues. The CDR3 DNA reads as TGTGCCATCAGTGAGTCAGGGACAGGGGGCATCAGCGAAAGGAATGAGCAGTTCTTC. Protein product: CAISESGTGGISERNEQFF.

V gene TRBV11-3 combines with J gene TRBJ1-1, with unresolved D. V was pared by 3 bases and J by 2 bases, with 13 bases between. CDR3 size: 15 residues. CDR1 is SGHNT, CDR2 YENEEA, per germline. CDR3 amino acids: CASSLAWQRNTEAFF. The CDR3 DNA is TGTGCCAGCAGCTTGGCGTGGCAGCGTAACACTGAAGCTTTCTTT. Full variable domain (missing parts from reference TRBV11-3 and TRBJ1-1): EAGVVQSPRYKIIEKKQPVAFWCNPISGHNTLYWYLQNLGQGPELLIRYENEEAVDDSQLPKDRFSAERLKGVDSTLKIQPAELGDSAVYLCASSLAWQRNTEAFFGQGTRLTVV.